What follows are 18 T cell receptor beta chains derived from one specimen sequenced in a study of quantifying T cell responses using KT2 cells. Study at large: TCR alpha and beta constant-region primers primed reverse transcription of RNA.

The cDNA 3' end received a ligated oligonucleotide with a UMI. An equimolar mix of RC1.1 and RC1.2 primed the beta chain across TRBC1 and TRBC2. TCRdb recomputed calls from the UMI-ligation and nested PCR reads with MiXCR, one row per CDR3 protein. Here the sample spans roughly 51,000 distinct CDR3 sequences, approximately 13% being singletons. Sequenced: PBMCs spiked with cells of the T cell clone KT2. The source is a human donor.

This clonotype has a handful of counts. J is TRBJ2-7 and V is TRBV4-2; D may be TRBD2 (6 bases). CDR1 and CDR2 from the germline V gene are LGHNA and YNFKEQ. CDR3 size: 18 residues. V was pared by 3 bases and J by 0 bases, with 21 bases between. The CDR3: CASSHTVELARSSYEQYF. CDR3 in DNA: TGTGCCAGCAGCCACACGGTGGAGCTAGCGAGGAGCTCCTACGAGCAGTACTTC.

This chain connects TRBV20-1 to TRBJ2-1; possibly TRBD2 for D (5 bases). Germline values: CDR1 DFQATT, CDR2 SNEGSKA (reference sequence). The germline V and J ends were trimmed by 4 bases and 0 bases, with 10 bases remaining between them. The CDR3 spans 14 residues. This CDR3 is CSANGLSSYNEQFF. CDR3 nucleotides: TGCAGTGCTAATGGACTTAGCTCCTACAATGAGCAGTTCTTC.

This clonotype was counted only a few times. V usage is TRBV12-3 or TRBV12-4 and J usage is TRBJ2-1, with 8 bases fitting TRBD2. CDR3 length equals 17 residues. Trimming at V came to 2 bases and at J to 1 base, leaving 7 bases not matched to a gene. The CDR3 DNA is TGTGCCAGCAGTTTAATTATACTAGCGGTTTCCTACAATGAGCAGTTCTTC. It translates to CASSLIILAVSYNEQFF.

The chain employs TRBV5-1 and TRBJ2-1; 10 positions match TRBD2. The trim removed 0 bases at V and 13 bases at J, leaving 4 bases unmatched. The V gene's germline CDR1 is SGHRS and CDR2 YFSETQ. The CDR3 has 13 amino acids. Here the CDR3 reads CASSLVAGGLQFF. The CDR3 bases are TGCGCCAGCAGCTTGGTAGCGGGGGGCCTTCAGTTCTTC.

This clonotype was observed a handful of times. The rearrangement joins TRBV5-1 to TRBJ1-1; 9 bases agree with TRBD1. The J segment lost 3 bases and the V segment lost 2 bases, leaving 11 bases of the junction unmatched. Germline V gene data show CDR1 as SGHRS and CDR2 as YFSETQ. The CDR3 is made up of 17 amino acids. Written as DNA, the CDR3 is TGCGCCAGCAGCTTTCCCATTACAGGGGGCGGGGACACTGAAGCTTTCTTT. It is translated as CASSFPITGGGDTEAFF.

The V gene is TRBV12-3 or TRBV12-4, the J gene TRBJ1-1; D is unresolved. The CDR3 runs 15 residues. V was cut by 6 bases and J by 2 bases, with 16 bases left in between. The DNA of the CDR3 is TGTGCCAGCAGCCCCTTACCGTACCCCAACACTGAAGCTTTCTTT. Protein: CASSPLPYPNTEAFF.

This clonotype occurred many times. The chain's CDR3 is CASSLARGAYEQYF. CDR3 in DNA: TGTGCCAGCAGCTTAGCGCGGGGGGCCTACGAGCAGTACTTC. The chain recombines TRBV7-8 with TRBJ2-7, with TRBD2 matching 8 bases. CDR1 and CDR2 from the germline V gene are SGHVS and FQNEAQ. The CDR3 consists of 14 residues. The trim removed 0 bases at V and 2 bases at J, leaving 0 bases unmatched.

At least ten counts were recorded for this clonotype. The CDR3 region has the DNA TGTGCCAGCAGTCTGGGCGCCAGGACTGAAGCTTTCTTT. This gives the protein CASSLGARTEAFF. This chain joins TRBV6-5 and TRBJ1-1, with no clear D. Trimming shortened V by 5 bases and J by 5 bases, and 12 bases separated the two germline ends. Germline V gene sequence: CDR1 MNHEY, CDR2 SVGAGI. This CDR3 contains 13 residues.

Many counts were recorded for this clonotype. This CDR3 reads CASSQRQGGTEQYF. The CDR3 DNA follows: TGTGCCAGCAGCCAAAGACAGGGGGGGACCGAGCAGTACTTC. The V gene is TRBV14, the J gene TRBJ2-7; 9 nucleotides line up with TRBD1. Trimming cost V 2 bases and J 6 bases; bases outside gene matches: 5. The germline V gene has CDR1 SGHDN and CDR2 FVKESK. The CDR3 runs 14 residues.

This clonotype was found a few times. V and J are TRBV12-3 or TRBV12-4 and TRBJ1-3; no definite D call. Deletions cut 5 bases from V and 0 bases from J, with 5 bases between. CDR3 length: 13 amino acids. The CDR3 DNA sequence: TGTGCCAGCAGTCCCAGCTCTGGAAACACCATATATTTT. It codes for CASSPSSGNTIYF.

In this sample, this clonotype turned up many times. This rearrangement joins TRBV13 to TRBJ2-3; D may match TRBD1 or TRBD2 (5 bases each). Trimming left V 0 bases short and J 6 bases short, with 10 bases between. The CDR3 is made up of 14 amino acids. Germline CDR1 and CDR2: PRHDT and FYEKMQ (reference sequence). The CDR3 DNA sequence: TGTGCCAGCAGCTTAGGCCTGGGGGTGGATACGCAGTATTTT. Its translation: CASSLGLGVDTQYF.

This clonotype was counted only a few times. This rearrangement joins TRBV11-1 to TRBJ1-1, with a tentative D call TRBD1 (6 bases). Germline V gene lookup returns CDR1 SGHAT and CDR2 FQDESV (reference sequence). The CDR3 covers 14 residues. Between the trimmed V and J ends, which lost 4 bases and 10 bases, there was a span of 19 bases. This CDR3 reads CASSSRTEEGVAFF. In DNA, the CDR3 is TGTGCCAGCAGCTCCCGGACAGAAGAAGGGGTAGCTTTCTTT.

The table lists this clonotype with many counts. The V gene is TRBV20-1, the J gene TRBJ1-5; no clear D gene. The V end was cut by 3 bases, the J end by 9 bases, with 6 bases between. This CDR3 is built from 10 residues. Germline CDR1 reads DFQATT; CDR2 reads SNEGSKA (reference sequence). The CDR3 reads CSASSGPQHF. The CDR3 DNA reads TGCAGTGCTAGTAGCGGGCCCCAGCATTTT.

In its sample, this clonotype was seen many times. The V and J genes are TRBV11-1 and TRBJ2-3; D uncertain. Trimming left V 2 bases short and J 0 bases short, with 9 bases between. CDR1 and CDR2 (germline): SGHAT, FQDESV (reference sequence). The CDR3 loop spans 15 amino acids. The CDR3 protein is CASSLSTRSTDTQYF. CDR3 bases: TGTGCCAGCAGCTTAAGTACCAGGAGCACAGATACGCAGTATTTT.

This clonotype appeared a single time. Possible read error: a much larger clone is one base away. V and J are TRBV4-2 and TRBJ2-7, with D tentatively TRBD2 (6 bases). V gave up 2 bases and J gave up 6 bases, with 11 bases separating them. Germline V CDR1 and CDR2: LGHNA, YNFKEQ. The length of the CDR3 is 13 residues. In DNA form, the CDR3 reads TGTGCCAGCAGCCAAAGACTAGATCCCGAGCAGTACTTC. Residues: CASSQRLDPEQYF.

This sequence joins TRBV7-2 and TRBJ2-3; the D gene is possibly TRBD2 (6 bases). This CDR3 region has 14 residues. Trimming pared 5 bases from V and 1 base from J, leaving 10 bases between. Germline V gene data show CDR1 as SGHTA and CDR2 as FQGNSA. The CDR3 DNA sequence: TGTGCCAGCAGCCCTTCTAGCGGCACAGATACGCAGTATTTT. Its protein product is CASSPSSGTDTQYF.

This clonotype was seen a handful of times. This sequence joins TRBV5-1 and TRBJ2-1, with 7 bases matching TRBD1. V dropped 0 bases and J dropped 4; count of bases not matched to a gene: 10. The CDR3 totals 17 residues. The germline gives CDR1 SGHRS, CDR2 YFSETQ. The CDR3 reads CASSLGPDRELYNEQFF. The CDR3 DNA reads TGCGCCAGCAGCTTGGGTCCCGACAGGGAACTATACAATGAGCAGTTCTTC.

This clonotype was counted only a few times. The chain links TRBV13 to TRBJ2-7; D gene ambiguous. The V and J ends lost 0 bases and 7 bases respectively, with 4 bases between them. The CDR3 length is 11 residues. CDR1 is PRHDT and CDR2 is FYEKMQ in the germline V gene (reference sequence). CDR3 DNA: TGTGCCAGCAGCTTAGGTCGGGAGCAGTACTTC. This translates into CASSLGREQYF. The variable domain in full, with the rest retrieved from reference TRBV13 and TRBJ2-7, is AAGVIQSPRHLIKEKRETATLKCYPIPRHDTVYWYQQGPGQDPQFLISFYEKMQSDKGSIPDRFSAQQFSDYHSELNMSSLELGDSALYFCASSLGREQYFGPGTRLTVT.